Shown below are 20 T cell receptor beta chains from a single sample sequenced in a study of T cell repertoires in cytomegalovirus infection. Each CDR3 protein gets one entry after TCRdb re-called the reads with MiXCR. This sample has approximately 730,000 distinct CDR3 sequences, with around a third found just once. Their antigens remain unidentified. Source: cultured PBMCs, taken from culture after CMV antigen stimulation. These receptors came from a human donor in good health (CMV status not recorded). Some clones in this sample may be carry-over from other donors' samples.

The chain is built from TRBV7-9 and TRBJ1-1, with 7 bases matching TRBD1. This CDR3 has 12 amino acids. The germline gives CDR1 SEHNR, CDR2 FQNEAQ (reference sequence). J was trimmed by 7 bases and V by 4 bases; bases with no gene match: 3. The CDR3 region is CASSSRDSEAFF. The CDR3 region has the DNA TGTGCCAGCAGCTCGCGGGACAGTGAAGCTTTCTTT.

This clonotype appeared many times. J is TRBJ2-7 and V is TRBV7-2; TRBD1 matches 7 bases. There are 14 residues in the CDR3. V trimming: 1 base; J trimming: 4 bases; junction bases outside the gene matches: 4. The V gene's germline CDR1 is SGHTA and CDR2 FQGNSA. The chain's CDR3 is CASSLVGQAYEQYF. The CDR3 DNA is TGTGCCAGCAGCTTAGTAGGACAGGCGTACGAGCAGTACTTC. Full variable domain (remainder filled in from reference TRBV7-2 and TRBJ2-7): GAGVSQSPSNKVTEKGKDVELRCDPISGHTALYWYRQSLGQGLEFLIYFQGNSAPDKSGLPSDRFSAERTGGSVSTLTIQRTQQEDSAVYLCASSLVGQAYEQYFGPGTRLTVT.

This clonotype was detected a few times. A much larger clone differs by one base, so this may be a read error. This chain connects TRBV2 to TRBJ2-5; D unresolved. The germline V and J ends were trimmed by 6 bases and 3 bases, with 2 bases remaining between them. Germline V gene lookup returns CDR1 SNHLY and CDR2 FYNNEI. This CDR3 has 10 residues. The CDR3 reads CASSKETQYF. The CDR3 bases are TGTGCCAGCAGCAAAGAGACCCAGTACTTC. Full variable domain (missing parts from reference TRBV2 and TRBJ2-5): EPEVTQTPSHQVTQMGQEVILRCVPISNHLYFYWYRQILGQKVEFLVSFYNNEISEKSEIFDDQFSVERPDGSNFTLKIRSTKLEDSAMYFCASSKETQYFGPGTRLLVL.

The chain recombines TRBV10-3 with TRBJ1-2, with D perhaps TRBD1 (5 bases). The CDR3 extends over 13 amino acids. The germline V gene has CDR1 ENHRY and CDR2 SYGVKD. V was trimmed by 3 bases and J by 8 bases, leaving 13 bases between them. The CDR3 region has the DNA TGTGCCATCAGTGATTTTAACGGGGACGGCTACACCTTC. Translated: CAISDFNGDGYTF.

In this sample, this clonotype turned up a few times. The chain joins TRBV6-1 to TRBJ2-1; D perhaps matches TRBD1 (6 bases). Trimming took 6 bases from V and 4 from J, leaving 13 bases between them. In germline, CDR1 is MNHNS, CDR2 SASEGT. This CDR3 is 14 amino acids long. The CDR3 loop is CASSMDRRYNEQFF. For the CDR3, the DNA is TGTGCCAGCAGCATGGACAGACGATACAATGAGCAGTTCTTC.

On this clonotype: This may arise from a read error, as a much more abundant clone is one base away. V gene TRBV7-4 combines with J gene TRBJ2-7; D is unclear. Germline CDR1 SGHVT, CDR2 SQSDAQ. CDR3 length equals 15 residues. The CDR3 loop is CASSSLGAFSYDQYF. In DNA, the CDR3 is TGTGCCAGCAGCTCCCTGGGTGCGTTCTCCTACGATCAGTACTTC.

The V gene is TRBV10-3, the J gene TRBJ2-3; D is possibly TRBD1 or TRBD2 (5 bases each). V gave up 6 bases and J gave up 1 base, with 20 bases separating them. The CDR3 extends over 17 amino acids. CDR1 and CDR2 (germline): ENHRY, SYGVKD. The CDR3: CAIRGFGTLSGTDTQYF. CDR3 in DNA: TGTGCCATCAGGGGATTCGGGACCCTCAGTGGCACAGATACGCAGTATTTT.

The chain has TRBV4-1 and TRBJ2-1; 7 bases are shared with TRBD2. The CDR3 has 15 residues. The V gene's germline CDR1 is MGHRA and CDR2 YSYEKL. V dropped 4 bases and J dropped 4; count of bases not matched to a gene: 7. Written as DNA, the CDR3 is TGCGCCAGCAGCCCTGAGGGGAGGGGTTACAATGAGCAGTTCTTC. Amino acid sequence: CASSPEGRGYNEQFF.

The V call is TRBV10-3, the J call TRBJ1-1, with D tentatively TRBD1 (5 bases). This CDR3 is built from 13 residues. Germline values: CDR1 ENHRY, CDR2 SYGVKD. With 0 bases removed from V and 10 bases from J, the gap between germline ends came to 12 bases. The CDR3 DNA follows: TGTGCCATCAGTGAGTCTTATGGACACAGAGCTTTCTTT. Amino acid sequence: CAISESYGHRAFF.

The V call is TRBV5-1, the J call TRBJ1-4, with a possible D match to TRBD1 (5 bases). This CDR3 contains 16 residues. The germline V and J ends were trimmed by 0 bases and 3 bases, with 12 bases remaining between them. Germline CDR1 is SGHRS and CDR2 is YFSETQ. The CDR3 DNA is TGCGCCAGCAGCTTGGGGTGGACATCGGCTAATGAAAAACTGTTTTTT. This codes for CASSLGWTSANEKLFF.

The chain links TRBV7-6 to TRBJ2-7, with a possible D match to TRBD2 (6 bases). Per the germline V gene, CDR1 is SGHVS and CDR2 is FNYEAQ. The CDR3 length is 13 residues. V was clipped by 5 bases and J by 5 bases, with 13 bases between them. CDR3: CASSLGRRDEQYF. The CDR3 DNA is TGTGCCAGCAGCCTAGGGAGGAGGGACGAGCAGTACTTC.

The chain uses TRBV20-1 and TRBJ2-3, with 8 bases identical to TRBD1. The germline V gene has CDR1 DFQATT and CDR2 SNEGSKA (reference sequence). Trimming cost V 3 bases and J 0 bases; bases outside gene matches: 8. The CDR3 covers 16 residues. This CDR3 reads CSARFGQGASTDTQYF. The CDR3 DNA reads TGCAGTGCTAGGTTCGGGCAGGGGGCGAGCACAGATACGCAGTATTTT.

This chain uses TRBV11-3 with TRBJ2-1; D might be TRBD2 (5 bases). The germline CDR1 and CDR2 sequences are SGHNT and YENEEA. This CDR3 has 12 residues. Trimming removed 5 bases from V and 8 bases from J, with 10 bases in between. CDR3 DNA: TGTGCCAGCAGCGGGCGGGTGGATGAGCAGTTCTTC. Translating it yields CASSGRVDEQFF.

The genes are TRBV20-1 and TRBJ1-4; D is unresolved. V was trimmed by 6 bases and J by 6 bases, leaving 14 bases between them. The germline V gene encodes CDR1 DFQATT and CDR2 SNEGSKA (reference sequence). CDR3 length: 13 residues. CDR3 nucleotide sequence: TGCAGTGCGCACCGGGGTACGGATGAAAAACTGTTTTTT. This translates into CSAHRGTDEKLFF.

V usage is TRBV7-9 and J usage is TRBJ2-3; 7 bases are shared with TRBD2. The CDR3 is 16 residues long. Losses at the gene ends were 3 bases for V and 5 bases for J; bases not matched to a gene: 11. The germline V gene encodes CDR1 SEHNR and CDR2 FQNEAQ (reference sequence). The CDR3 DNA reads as TGTGCCAGCAGCTTGGCGGGAGCAATGGATGGAGATACGCAGTATTTT. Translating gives CASSLAGAMDGDTQYF.

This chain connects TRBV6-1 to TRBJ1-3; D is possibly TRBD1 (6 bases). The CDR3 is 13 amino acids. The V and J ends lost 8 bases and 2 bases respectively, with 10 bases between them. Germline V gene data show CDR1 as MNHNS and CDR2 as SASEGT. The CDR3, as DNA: TGTGCCAGCTCTGACAGGACTGGAAACACCATATATTTT. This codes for CASSDRTGNTIYF.

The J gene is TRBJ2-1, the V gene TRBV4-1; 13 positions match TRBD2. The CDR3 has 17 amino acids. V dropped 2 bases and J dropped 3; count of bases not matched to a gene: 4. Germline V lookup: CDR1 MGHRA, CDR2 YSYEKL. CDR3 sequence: CASSQHRTSGGYNEQFF. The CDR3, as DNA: TGCGCCAGCAGCCAACACCGGACTAGCGGGGGCTACAATGAGCAGTTCTTC.

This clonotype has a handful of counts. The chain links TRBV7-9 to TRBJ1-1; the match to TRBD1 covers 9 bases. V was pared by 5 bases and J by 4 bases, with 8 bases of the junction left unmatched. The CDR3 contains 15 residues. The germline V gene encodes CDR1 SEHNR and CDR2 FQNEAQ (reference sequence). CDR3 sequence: CASSRYTGGSTEAFF. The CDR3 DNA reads TGTGCCAGCAGCCGATACACAGGGGGCTCCACTGAAGCTTTCTTT.

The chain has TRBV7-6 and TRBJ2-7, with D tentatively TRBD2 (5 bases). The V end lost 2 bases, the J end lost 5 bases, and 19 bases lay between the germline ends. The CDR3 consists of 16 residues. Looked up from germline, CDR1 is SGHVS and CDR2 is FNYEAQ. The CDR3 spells CASSLYGAGLADEQYF. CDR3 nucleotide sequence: TGTGCCAGCAGCTTATATGGTGCGGGTCTTGCGGACGAGCAGTACTTC.

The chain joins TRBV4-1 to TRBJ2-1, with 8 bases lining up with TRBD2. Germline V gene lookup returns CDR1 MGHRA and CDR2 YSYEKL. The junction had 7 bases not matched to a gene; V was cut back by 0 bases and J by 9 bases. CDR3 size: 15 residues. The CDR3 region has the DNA TGCGCCAGCAGCCAAGAAGGCGGGAGGTTAGTTGAGCAGTTCTTC. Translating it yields CASSQEGGRLVEQFF.